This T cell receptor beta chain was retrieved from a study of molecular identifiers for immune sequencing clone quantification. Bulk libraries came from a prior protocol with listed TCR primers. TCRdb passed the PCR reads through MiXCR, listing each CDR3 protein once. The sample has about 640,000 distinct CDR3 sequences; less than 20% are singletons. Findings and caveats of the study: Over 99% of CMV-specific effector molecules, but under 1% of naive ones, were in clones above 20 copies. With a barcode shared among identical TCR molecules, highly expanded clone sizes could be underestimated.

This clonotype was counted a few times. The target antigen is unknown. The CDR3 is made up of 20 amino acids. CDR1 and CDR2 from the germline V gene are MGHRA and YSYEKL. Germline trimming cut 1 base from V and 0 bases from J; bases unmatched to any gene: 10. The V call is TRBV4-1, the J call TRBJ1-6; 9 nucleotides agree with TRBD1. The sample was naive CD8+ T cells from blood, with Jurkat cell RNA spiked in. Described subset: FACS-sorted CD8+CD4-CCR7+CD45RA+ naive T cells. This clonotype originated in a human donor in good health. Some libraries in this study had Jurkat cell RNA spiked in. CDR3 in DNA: TGCGCCAGCAGCCAAGCCGGGACAGGGTTCACCGGCTCCTATAATTCACCCCTCCACTTT. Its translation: CASSQAGTGFTGSYNSPLHF.